One sample yielded the 3 T cell receptor beta chains listed below, sequenced in a study of cytomegalovirus exposure and HLA in healthy donors. Data came from immunoSEQ multiplex PCR; TCRdb stores just in-frame clones and leaves some out. The repertoire holds around 160,000 clones, with about 88% as singletons. The source material was PBMCs. Every receptor here comes from a young man in good health and CMV-seronegative.

The gene calls are TRBV29-1 and TRBJ2-3; 7 bases agree with TRBD1. V lost 5 bases, J lost 4 bases, and 9 bases stayed unmatched. This CDR3 contains 14 residues. Looked up from germline, CDR1 is SQVTM and CDR2 is ANQGSEA. The CDR3 region has the DNA TGCAGCGTTAGGACACAGGGGTTGGCAGATACGCAGTATTTT. This sequence encodes CSVRTQGLADTQYF.

This sequence joins TRBV4-3 and TRBJ1-5; D is uncertain. The V and J ends lost 0 bases and 4 bases respectively, with 13 bases between them. The CDR3 runs 16 residues. Germline V lookup: CDR1 LGHNA, CDR2 YSLEER. This CDR3 reads CASSQDVGDWNQPQHF. The CDR3 DNA reads TGCGCCAGCAGCCAAGATGTGGGAGACTGGAATCAGCCCCAGCATTTT.

The J gene is TRBJ2-7, the V gene TRBV23-1; possible D gene TRBD1, 5 bases. TRBV23-1 is an open reading frame, and its role is uncertain. CDR3 length: 15 residues. The V gene lost 0 bases and the J gene lost 3 bases, with 12 bases spanning the gap. The CDR3, as DNA: TGCGCCAGCAGTCAATCGCACAGGATATTCTACGAGCAGTACTTC. Translation: CASSQSHRIFYEQYF.